This T cell receptor beta chain is drawn from a study of cytomegalovirus exposure and HLA in healthy donors. Study outcomes and limitations: Later examination showed HLA-associated TCR beta chains had greater clonal expansion than equally common others.

The PCR was carried out with 60 Vbeta primers and 13 Jbeta primers. Methods used by the authors: Some 11 million of the 75 million to 95 million unique TCR beta chains counted in a later analysis were shared. Measured with immunoSEQ multiplex PCR; TCRdb has only the in-frame clones, and not every one. V and J calls and clone size are given by that table; D and trimming were obtained from the DNA. The repertoire holds 150,000 to 200,000 clones, over 75% seen once, with under 1.5% in the top ten. On this clone: Its target is unknown.

This CDR3 contains 16 residues. Germline assignment: CDR1 SNHLY and CDR2 FYNNEI. Unmatched junction bases numbered 10, after V lost 6 bases and J lost 1 base. This TCR was sampled from a woman in her 30s in good health and CMV-seronegative. This chain joins TRBV2 and TRBJ2-7; 9 bases map to TRBD1. Sequencing was done on a sample of PBMCs. The CDR3 DNA follows: TGTGCCAGCAGCGCTTATCTTGGGACAGGGTCCTACGAGCAGTACTTC. Translation: CASSAYLGTGSYEQYF.